The clone carrying this T cell receptor beta chain was counted once. This sample is drawn from a study of shared clonotypes between healthy human individuals. Looked up from germline, CDR1 is SGHTA and CDR2 is FQGNSA. J lost 4 bases, V lost 4 bases, and 5 bases had no gene match. The CDR3 runs 14 residues. Method: immunoSEQ multiplex PCR; TCRdb's copy keeps in-frame clones and lacks some. The sample includes hundreds of thousands of clones, around 78% of them seen just once. The J gene is TRBJ2-5, the V gene TRBV7-2, with 8 bases matching TRBD1. This receptor was identified in a woman between 40 and 50 years old in good health. Some clones in this sample may be carry-over from other donors' samples. Sequenced: PBMCs. This CDR3 reads CASSSSGTGETQYF. In DNA form, the CDR3 reads TGTGCCAGCAGCTCTTCGGGGACAGGAGAGACCCAGTACTTC. The full variable domain, completed using reference TRBV7-2 and TRBJ2-5, is GAGVSQSPSNKVTEKGKDVELRCDPISGHTALYWYRQSLGQGLEFLIYFQGNSAPDKSGLPSDRFSAERTGGSVSTLTIQRTQQEDSAVYLCASSSSGTGETQYFGPGTRLLVL.